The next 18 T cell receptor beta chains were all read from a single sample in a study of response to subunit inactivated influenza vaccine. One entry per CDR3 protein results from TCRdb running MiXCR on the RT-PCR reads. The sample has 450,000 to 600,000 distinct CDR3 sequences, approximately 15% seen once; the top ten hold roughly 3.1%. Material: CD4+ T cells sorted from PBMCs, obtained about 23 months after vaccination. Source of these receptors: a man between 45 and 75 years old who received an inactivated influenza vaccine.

CDR3 nucleotide sequence: TGTGCCAGTAGCCCGGGACAGAAGGAATTCACAGATACGCAGTATTTT. Amino acids: CASSPGQKEFTDTQYF. The chain combines TRBV19 with TRBJ2-3, with 7 bases fitting TRBD1. CDR1 is LNHDA and CDR2 is SQIVND in the germline V gene (reference sequence). The junction had 11 bases not matched to a gene; V was cut back by 6 bases and J by 2 bases. CDR3 length: 16 amino acids. Together with reference TRBV19 and TRBJ2-3, the CDR3 gives the full variable domain: DGGITQSPKYLFRKEGQNVTLSCEQNLNHDAMYWYRQDPGQGLRLIYYSQIVNDFQKGDIAEGYSVSREKKESFPLTVTSAQKNPTAFYLCASSPGQKEFTDTQYFGPGTRLTVL.

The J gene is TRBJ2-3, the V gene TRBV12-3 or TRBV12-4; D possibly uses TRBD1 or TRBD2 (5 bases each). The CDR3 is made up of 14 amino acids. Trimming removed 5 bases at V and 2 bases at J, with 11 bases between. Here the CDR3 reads CASSPRDHTDTQYF. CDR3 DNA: TGTGCCAGCAGTCCCCGGGACCACACAGATACGCAGTATTTT.

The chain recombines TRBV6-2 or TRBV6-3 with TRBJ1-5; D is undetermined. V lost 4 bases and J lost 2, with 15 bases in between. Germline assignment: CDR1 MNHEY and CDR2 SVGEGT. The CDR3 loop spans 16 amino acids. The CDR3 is CASSWESLVGNQPQHF. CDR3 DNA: TGTGCCAGCAGTTGGGAATCCCTGGTGGGCAATCAGCCCCAGCATTTT.

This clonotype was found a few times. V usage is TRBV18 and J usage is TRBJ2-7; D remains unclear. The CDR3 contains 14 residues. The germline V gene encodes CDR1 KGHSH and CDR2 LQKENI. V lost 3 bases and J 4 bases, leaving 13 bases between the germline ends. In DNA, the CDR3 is TGTGCCAGCTCACCTGGATCATGGTCGTACGAGCAGTACTTC. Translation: CASSPGSWSYEQYF.

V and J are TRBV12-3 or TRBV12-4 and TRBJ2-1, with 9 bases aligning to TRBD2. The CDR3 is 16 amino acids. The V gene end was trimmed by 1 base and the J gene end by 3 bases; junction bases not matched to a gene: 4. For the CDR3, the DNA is TGTGCCAGCAGTTTAGGGGGCGGGAGGGTCTACAATGAGCAGTTCTTC. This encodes CASSLGGGRVYNEQFF.

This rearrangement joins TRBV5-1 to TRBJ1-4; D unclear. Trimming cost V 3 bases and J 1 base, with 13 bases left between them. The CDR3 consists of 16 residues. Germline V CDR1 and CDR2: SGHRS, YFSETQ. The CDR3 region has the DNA TGCGCCAGCAGCTACCGGACTCCGGAAACTAATGAAAAACTGTTTTTT. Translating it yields CASSYRTPETNEKLFF.

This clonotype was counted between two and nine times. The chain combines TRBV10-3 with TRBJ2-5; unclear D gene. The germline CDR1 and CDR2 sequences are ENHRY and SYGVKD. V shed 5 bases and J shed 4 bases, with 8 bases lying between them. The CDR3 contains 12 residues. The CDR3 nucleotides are TGTGCCATCAGTCAGAACCTAGAGACCCAGTACTTC. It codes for CAISQNLETQYF.

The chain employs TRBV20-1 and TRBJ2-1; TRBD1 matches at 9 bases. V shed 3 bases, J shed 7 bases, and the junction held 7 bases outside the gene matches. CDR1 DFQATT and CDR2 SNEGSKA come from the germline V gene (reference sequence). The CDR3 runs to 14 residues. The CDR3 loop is CSASAGTGRNEQFF. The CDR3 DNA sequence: TGCAGTGCTAGCGCGGGGACAGGGCGAAATGAGCAGTTCTTC.

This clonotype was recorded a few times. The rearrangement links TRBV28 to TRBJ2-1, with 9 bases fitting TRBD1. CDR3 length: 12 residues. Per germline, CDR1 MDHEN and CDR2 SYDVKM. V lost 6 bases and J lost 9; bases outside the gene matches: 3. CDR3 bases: TGTGCCAGCAGGGACAGGGGCGGTGAGCAGTTCTTC. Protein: CASRDRGGEQFF.

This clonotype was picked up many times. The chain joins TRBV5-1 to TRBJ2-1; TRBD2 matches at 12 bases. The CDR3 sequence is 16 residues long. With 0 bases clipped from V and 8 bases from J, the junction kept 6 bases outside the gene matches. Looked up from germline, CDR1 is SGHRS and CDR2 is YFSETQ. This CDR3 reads CASSLARLAGGDEQFF. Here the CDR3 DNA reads TGCGCCAGCAGCTTGGCCCGGCTAGCGGGAGGGGATGAGCAGTTCTTC. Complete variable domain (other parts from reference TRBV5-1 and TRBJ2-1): KAGVTQTPRYLIKTRGQQVTLSCSPISGHRSVSWYQQTPGQGLQFLFEYFSETQRNKGNFPGRFSGRQFSNSRSEMNVSTLELGDSALYLCASSLARLAGGDEQFFGPGTRLTVL.

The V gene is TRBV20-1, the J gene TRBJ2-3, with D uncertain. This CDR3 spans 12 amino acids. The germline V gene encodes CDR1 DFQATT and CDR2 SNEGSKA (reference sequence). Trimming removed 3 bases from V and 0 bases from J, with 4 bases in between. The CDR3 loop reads CSASQSTDTQYF. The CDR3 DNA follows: TGCAGTGCTAGCCAAAGCACAGATACGCAGTATTTT.

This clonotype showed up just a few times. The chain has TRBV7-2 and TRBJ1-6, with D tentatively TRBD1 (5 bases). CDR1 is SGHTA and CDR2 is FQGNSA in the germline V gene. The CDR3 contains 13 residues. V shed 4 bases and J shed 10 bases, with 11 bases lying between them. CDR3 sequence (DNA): TGTGCCAGCAGCTGGACACTTCCCTCACCCCTCCACTTT. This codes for CASSWTLPSPLHF.

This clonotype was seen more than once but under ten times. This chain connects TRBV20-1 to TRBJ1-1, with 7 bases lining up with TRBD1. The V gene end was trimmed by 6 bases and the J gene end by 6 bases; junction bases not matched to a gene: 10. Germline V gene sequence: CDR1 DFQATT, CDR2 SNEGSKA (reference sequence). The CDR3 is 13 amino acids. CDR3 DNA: TGCAGTGCCCAGACAGGGTCGTCCCCTGAAGCTTTCTTT. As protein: CSAQTGSSPEAFF.

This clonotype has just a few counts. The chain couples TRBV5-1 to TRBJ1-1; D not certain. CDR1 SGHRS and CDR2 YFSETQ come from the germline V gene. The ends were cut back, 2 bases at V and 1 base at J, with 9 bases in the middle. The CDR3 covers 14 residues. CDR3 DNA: TGCGCCAGCAGCTTTAGGAGGGCGAACACTGAAGCTTTCTTT. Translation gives CASSFRRANTEAFF.

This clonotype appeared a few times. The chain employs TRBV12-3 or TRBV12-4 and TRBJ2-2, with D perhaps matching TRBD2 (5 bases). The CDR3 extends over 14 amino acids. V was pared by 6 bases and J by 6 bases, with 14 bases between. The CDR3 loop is CASSPGLSPGELFF. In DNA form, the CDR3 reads TGTGCCAGCAGCCCCGGACTGAGTCCCGGGGAGCTGTTTTTT.

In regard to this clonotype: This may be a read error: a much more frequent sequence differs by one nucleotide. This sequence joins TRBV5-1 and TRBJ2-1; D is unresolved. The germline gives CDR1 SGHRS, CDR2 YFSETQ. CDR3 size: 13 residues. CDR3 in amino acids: CASSFSAYNKQFF. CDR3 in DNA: TGCGCCAGCAGCTTTTCAGCCTACAATAAGCAGTTCTTC.

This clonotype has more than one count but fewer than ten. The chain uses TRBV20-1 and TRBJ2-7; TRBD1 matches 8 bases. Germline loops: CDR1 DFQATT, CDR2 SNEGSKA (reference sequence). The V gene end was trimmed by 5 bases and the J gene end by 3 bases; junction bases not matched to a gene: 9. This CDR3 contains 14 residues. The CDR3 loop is CSASTGTGFYEQYF. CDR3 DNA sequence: TGCAGTGCTTCGACCGGGACAGGATTCTACGAGCAGTACTTC.

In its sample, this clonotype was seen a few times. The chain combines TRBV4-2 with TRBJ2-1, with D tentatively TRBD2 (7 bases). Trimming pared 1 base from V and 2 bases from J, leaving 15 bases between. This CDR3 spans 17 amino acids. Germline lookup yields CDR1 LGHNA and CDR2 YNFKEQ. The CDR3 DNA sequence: TGTGCCAGCAGCCAAGTGAAAGGGAGGGGGGCCTACAATGAGCAGTTCTTC. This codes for CASSQVKGRGAYNEQFF.